This T cell receptor beta chain was retrieved from a study of blood T cells in healthy people across ages (dated by TCRdb to between 2015 and 2017). About the investigation overall: In model experiments, roughly one uniquely barcoded TCR beta cDNA molecule per two T cells was captured by template switching. To track age-related changes in TCR beta repertoire diversity, the study relied on deep sequencing normalized with unique cDNA molecular identifiers. Four age groups were formed from the donors: young (average 16 years), middle-aged (just under 40), aged (about 62) and long-lived (around 82). To avoid experimental bias, donors of different ages were randomly spread across the sequencing lanes. Using the same blood draw, the study looked at two additional independent replicas of 1 million unique cDNA reads for two donors, one aged 18 to 30 and the other aged 80 or older.

Inclusive of the bounding cysteine and phenylalanine, the CDR3 is 14 residues long. Of the read, only the CDR3 DNA is kept; its 42 bases are in frame from base 1. V and J are trimmed by 0 bases and 4 bases, and the gene matches miss 4 bases of the junction. CDR1 and CDR2, per the germline V gene (reference sequence), are DFQATT and SNEGSKA. This clonotype has only a few counts. Its antigen specificity is not known. No clone much larger than this one lies a single base away; base qualities are absent. The study at large found these results: Observed TCR beta diversity correlated strongly with the percentage of naive T cells measured by flow cytometry. The CMV infection status of donors was not known, potentially confounding age-related changes in expanded clonotypes. Total diversity estimates from one million sequenced T cells were considered lower bounds and underestimates. Observed TCR beta diversity per million T cells fell roughly linearly with age, and a significant reduction was already apparent by age about 36. Compared with the aged group, more naive CD4+ T cells, fewer expanded clones and increased TCR diversity were shown by the long-lived group, suggesting age selection. Conclusive comparison of naive and antigen-experienced compartments was prevented by the profiling of bulk unsorted PBMCs.

Systemically healthy Caucasian individuals from Russia, about 38 in total and aged about 6 to 100 years, were included as donors. About 10 milliliters of peripheral blood were collected from each donor into EDTA-treated Vacutainer tubes. Ficoll-Paque density-gradient centrifugation was used to isolate PBMCs, with at least 6.5 million per sample. Total RNA, at least 6 micrograms per sample, was extracted from PBMCs with Trizol reagent. For every donor, flow cytometry on a PBMC aliquot measured the percentage of naive CD45RAhigh/CD27high T cells. The protocol used for the library was 5' RACE. TCRdb lists the instrument as Illumina HiSeq 2500. A second 7 to 11 cycle PCR used a sample-barcoded 5' primer and a J-beta primer mix. Each TCR beta cDNA molecule received a unique molecular identifier from a template-switch 5' adaptor carrying 12 random nucleotides. Each sample yielded at least 2.5 million CDR3-containing paired-end reads. First-strand cDNA synthesis was performed from all RNA using the Mint cDNA synthesis kit, with priming by a TRBC-specific oligonucleotide. All cDNA was treated with uracil-DNA glycosylase and then went through a first 18-cycle PCR with the universal primers M1SS and BC2_uni_R. As for how the authors treated the data: Normalization of each sample was performed by random selection of 1 million high-quality reads, each carrying a distinct molecular identifier. Instead of being binned into consensus sequences, reads that shared molecular identifiers were thrown out. MiTCR, set to a Q25 quality threshold and the strictest error-elimination algorithm, was used for CDR3 identification, clonotype clustering and error correction. A nonparametric unseen species model with Euler transformation was used to estimate lower-bound total TCR beta diversity. TCRdb redid the processing of the public reads, applying fastp at Q25 and MiXCR, and retained in-frame beta chains. Records with the same CDR3 protein are collapsed into one entry carrying the most frequent genes and DNA. TCRdb, rather than the study authors, made the V and J calls. The sample yields about 690,000 distinct CDR3 sequences; 40% to 45% were counted once. The ten largest account for around 30% of the sample.

In this chain, TRBV20-1 is recombined with TRBJ2-3, with 7 bases matching TRBD2. This clonotype was obtained from a man older than 75 in good health. The material sequenced was blood. The base sequence is TGCAGTGCTAGAGAACTAGCGCCGCCAGATACGCAGTATTTT. Translated, it reads CSARELAPPDTQYF.